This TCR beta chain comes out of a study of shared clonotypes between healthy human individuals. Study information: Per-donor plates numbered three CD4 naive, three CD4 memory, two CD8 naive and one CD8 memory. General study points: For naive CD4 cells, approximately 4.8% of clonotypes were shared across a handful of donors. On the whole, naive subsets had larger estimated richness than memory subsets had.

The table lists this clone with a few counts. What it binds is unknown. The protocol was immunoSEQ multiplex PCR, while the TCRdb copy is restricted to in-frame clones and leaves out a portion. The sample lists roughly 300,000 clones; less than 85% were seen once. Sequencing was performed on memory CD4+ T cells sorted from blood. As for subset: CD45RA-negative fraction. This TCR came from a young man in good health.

The CDR3 spells CASSESGTENIQYF. The CDR3 coding sequence is TGCGCCAGCAGTGAGTCTGGGACAGAAAACATTCAGTACTTC. V and J are TRBV10-1 and TRBJ2-4; the match to TRBD1 covers 7 bases. V lost 0 bases, J lost 5 bases, and 1 base stayed unmatched. The CDR3 extends over 14 amino acids. Germline-derived CDR1 and CDR2 are WNHNN and SYGVQD (reference sequence).